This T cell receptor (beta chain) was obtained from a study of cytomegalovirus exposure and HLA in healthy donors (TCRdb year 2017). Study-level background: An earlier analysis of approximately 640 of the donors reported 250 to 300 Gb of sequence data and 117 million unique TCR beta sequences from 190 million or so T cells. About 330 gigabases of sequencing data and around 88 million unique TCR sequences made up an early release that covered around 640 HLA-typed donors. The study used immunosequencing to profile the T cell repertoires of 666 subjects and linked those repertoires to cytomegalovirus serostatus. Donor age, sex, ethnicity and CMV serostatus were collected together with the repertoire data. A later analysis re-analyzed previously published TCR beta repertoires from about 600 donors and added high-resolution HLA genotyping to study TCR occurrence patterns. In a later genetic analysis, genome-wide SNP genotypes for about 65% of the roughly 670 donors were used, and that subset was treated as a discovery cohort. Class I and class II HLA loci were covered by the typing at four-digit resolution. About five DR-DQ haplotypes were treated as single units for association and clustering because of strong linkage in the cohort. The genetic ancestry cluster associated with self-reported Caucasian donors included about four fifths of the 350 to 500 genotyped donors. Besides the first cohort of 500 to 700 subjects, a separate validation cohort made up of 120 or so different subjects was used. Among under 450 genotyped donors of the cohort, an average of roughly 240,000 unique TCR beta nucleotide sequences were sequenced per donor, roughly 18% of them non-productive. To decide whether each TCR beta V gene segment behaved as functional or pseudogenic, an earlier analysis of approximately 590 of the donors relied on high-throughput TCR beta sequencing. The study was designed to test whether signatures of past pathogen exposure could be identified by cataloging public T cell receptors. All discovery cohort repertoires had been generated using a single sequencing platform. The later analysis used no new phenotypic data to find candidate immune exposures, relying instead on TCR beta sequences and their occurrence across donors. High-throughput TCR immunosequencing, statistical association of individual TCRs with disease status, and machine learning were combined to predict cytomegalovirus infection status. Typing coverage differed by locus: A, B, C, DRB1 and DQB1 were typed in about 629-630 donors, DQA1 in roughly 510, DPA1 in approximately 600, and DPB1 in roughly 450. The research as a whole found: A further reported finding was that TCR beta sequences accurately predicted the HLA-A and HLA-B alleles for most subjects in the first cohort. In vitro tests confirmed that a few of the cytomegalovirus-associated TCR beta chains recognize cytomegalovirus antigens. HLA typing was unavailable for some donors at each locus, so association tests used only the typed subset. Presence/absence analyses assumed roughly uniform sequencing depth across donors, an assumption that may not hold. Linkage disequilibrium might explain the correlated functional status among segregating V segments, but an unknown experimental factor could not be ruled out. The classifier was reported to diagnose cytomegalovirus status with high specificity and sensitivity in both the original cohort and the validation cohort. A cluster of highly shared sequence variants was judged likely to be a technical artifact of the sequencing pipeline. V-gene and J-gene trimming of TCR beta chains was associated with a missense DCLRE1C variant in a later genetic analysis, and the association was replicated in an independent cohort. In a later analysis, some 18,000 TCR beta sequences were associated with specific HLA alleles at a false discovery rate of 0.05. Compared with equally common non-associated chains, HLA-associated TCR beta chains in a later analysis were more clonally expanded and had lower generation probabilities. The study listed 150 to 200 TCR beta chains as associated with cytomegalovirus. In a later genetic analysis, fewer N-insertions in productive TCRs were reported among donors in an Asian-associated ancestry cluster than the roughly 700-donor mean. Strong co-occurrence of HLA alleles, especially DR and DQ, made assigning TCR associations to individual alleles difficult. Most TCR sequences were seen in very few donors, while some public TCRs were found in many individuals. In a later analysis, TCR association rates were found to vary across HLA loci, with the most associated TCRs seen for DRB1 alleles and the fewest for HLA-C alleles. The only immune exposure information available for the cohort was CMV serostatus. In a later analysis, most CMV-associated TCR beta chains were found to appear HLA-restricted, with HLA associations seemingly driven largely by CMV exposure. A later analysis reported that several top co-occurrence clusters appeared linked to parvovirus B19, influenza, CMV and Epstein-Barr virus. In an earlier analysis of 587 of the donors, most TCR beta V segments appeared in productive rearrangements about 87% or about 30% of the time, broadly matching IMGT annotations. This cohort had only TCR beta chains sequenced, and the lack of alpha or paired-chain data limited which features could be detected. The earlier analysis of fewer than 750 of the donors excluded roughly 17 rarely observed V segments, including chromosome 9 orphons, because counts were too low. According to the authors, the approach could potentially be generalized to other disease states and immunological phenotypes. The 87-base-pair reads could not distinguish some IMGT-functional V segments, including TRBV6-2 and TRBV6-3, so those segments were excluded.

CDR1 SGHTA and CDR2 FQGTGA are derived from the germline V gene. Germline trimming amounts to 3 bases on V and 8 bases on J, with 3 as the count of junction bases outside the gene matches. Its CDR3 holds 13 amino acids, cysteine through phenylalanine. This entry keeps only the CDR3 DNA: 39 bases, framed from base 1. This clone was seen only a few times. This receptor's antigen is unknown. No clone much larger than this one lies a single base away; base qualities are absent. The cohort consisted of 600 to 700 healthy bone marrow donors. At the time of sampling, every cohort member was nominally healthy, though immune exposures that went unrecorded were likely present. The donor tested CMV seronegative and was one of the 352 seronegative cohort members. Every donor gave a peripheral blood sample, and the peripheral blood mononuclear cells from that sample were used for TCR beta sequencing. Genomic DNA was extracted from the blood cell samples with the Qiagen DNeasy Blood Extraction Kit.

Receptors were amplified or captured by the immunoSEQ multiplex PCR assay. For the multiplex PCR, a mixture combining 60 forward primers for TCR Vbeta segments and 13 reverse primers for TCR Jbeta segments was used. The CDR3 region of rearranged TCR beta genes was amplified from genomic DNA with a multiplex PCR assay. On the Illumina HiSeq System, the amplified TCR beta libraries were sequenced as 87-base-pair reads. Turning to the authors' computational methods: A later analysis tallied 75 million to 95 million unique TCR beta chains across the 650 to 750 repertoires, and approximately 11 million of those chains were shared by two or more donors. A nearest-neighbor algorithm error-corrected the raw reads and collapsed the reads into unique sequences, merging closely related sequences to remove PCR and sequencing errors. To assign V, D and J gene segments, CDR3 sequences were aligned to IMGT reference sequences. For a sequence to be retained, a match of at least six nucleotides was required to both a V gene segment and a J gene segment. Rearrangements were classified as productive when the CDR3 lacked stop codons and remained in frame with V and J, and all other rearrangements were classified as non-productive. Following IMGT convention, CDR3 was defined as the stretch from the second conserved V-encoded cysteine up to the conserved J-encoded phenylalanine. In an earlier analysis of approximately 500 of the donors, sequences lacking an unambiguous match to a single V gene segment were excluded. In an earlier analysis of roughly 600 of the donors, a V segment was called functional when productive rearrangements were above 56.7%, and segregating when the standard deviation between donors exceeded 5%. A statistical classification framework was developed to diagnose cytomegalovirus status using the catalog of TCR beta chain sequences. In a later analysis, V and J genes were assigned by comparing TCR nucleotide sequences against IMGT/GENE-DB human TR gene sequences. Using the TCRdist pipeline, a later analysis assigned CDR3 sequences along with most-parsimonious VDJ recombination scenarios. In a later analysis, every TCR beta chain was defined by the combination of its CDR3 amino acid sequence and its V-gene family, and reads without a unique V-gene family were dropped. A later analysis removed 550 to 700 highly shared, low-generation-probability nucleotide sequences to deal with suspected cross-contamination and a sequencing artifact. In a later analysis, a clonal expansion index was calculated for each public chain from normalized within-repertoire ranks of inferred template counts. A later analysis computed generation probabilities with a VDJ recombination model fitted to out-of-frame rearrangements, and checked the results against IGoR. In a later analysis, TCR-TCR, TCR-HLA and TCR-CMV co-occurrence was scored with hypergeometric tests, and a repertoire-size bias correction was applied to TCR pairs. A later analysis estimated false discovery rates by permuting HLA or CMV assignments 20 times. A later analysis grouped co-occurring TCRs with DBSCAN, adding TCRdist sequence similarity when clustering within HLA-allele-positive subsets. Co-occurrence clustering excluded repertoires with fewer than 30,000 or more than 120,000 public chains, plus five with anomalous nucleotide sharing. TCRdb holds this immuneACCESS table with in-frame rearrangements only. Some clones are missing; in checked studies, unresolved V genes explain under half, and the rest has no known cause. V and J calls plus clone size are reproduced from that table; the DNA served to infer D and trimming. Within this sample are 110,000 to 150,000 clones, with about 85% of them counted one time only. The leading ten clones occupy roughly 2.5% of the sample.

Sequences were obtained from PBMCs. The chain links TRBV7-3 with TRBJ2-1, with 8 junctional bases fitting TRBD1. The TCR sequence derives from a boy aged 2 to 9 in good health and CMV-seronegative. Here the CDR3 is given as CASSFQGAHEQFF. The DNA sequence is TGTGCCAGCAGCTTTCAGGGGGCGCATGAGCAGTTCTTC.